One sample yielded the 24 T cell receptor beta chains listed below, sequenced in a study of identical twins (dated by TCRdb to 2016 to 2017). To prepare the library, 5' RACE was applied. Data came from an Illumina HiSeq 2000. Through fastp at Q25 and MiXCR, TCRdb rebuilt clones from the public reads, retaining in-frame beta chains. Duplicate CDR3 protein sequences are folded into a single record with the most common DNA and genes. Recorded for this sample are approximately 500,000 distinct CDR3 sequences; about 15% of them occurred a single time. More than 0.4% of the sample is in the top ten clones. This same sample was also taken into another study, of yellow fever vaccine responses in identical twins.

The sequenced material came from CD4+ T cells sorted from blood. Receptor source: a woman between 18 and 29 years old in good health.

This rearrangement joins TRBV7-2 to TRBJ2-1, with TRBD2 matching over 12 bases. The V and J ends lost 5 bases and 0 bases, in that order; junction bases with no gene match: 11. In germline, CDR1 is SGHTA, CDR2 FQGNSA. This CDR3 has 19 residues. CDR3 amino acids: CASSTNLAGGPSSYNEQFF. As DNA, the CDR3 is TGTGCCAGCAGCACCAATCTAGCGGGAGGGCCAAGCTCCTACAATGAGCAGTTCTTC. The full variable domain, completed using reference TRBV7-2 and TRBJ2-1, is GAGVSQSPSNKVTEKGKDVELRCDPISGHTALYWYRQSLGQGLEFLIYFQGNSAPDKSGLPSDRFSAERTGGSVSTLTIQRTQQEDSAVYLCASSTNLAGGPSSYNEQFFGPGTRLTVL.

V is TRBV20-1 and J is TRBJ2-4, with D perhaps TRBD2 (6 bases). The CDR3 totals 15 residues. Between the trimmed V and J ends, which lost 5 bases and 6 bases, there was a span of 20 bases. The germline CDR1 and CDR2 sequences are DFQATT and SNEGSKA (reference sequence). The CDR3: CSAERTISQGNIQYF. The CDR3 DNA follows: TGCAGTGCTGAACGGACTATCTCCCAAGGAAACATTCAGTACTTC.

This clonotype has a handful of counts. The chain carries TRBV5-1 and TRBJ2-3, with 9 bases matching TRBD1. The germline CDR1 and CDR2 sequences are SGHRS and YFSETQ. The CDR3 has 15 residues. The trim removed 2 bases at V and 4 bases at J, leaving 5 bases unmatched. The CDR3: CASSLTGGLSDTQYF. CDR3 in DNA: TGCGCCAGCAGCTTAACAGGGGGCCTTTCAGATACGCAGTATTTT.

The chain couples TRBV7-8 to TRBJ2-1, with 12 bases aligning to TRBD1. J lost 10 bases, V lost 5 bases, and 9 bases had no gene match. This CDR3 is 15 amino acids long. Per germline, CDR1 SGHVS and CDR2 FQNEAQ. In nucleotides, the CDR3 is TGTGCCAGCAGCAAACCGGGACAGGGGGCTGGAGAGCAGTTCTTC. Translation gives CASSKPGQGAGEQFF.

At least ten counts were recorded for this clonotype. CDR3 protein: CASSLRRSGGALDSYNEQFF. In nucleotides, the CDR3 is TGTGCCAGCAGCTTACGCCGCAGCGGGGGAGCTTTGGACTCCTACAATGAGCAGTTCTTC. The rearrangement links TRBV7-2 to TRBJ2-1; 8 bases are shared with TRBD2. The V gene's germline CDR1 is SGHTA and CDR2 FQGNSA. Losses at the gene ends were 2 bases for V and 0 bases for J; bases not matched to a gene: 15. The CDR3 contains 20 residues.

This chain joins TRBV2 and TRBJ1-5, with 7 nucleotides matching TRBD1. Germline V gene sequence: CDR1 SNHLY, CDR2 FYNNEI. The trim removed 9 bases at V and 0 bases at J, leaving 14 bases unmatched. The CDR3 contains 17 residues. The CDR3, as DNA: TGTGCCAGTTCGGACAGGAAGAACACTTATAGCAATCAGCCCCAGCATTTT. Translating it yields CASSDRKNTYSNQPQHF.

This clonotype was counted between two and nine times. V usage is TRBV6-1 and J usage is TRBJ2-2, with 7 nucleotides matching TRBD1. Germline values: CDR1 MNHNS, CDR2 SASEGT. CDR3 length: 14 residues. Unmatched junction bases numbered 8, after V lost 6 bases and J lost 7 bases. The CDR3 reads CASRPDRVDGELFF. CDR3 nucleotides: TGTGCCAGCAGACCCGACAGGGTGGACGGGGAGCTGTTTTTT.

This clonotype was observed at least ten times. J is TRBJ2-7 and V is TRBV7-9, with D maybe TRBD2 (5 bases). V lost 1 base and J lost 6, with 7 bases in between. The CDR3 is made up of 12 amino acids. Germline lookup yields CDR1 SEHNR and CDR2 FQNEAQ (reference sequence). The CDR3 spells CASSLGSGEQYF. In DNA form, the CDR3 reads TGTGCCAGCAGCTTAGGAAGCGGCGAGCAGTACTTC.

The chain joins TRBV7-3 to TRBJ1-3; D uncertain. Trimming took off 5 bases at V and 2 bases at J, with 16 bases between the two ends. The CDR3 is 16 amino acids. Germline V lookup: CDR1 SGHTA, CDR2 FQGTGA. This chain's CDR3 is CASSTGSGWAGNTIYF. CDR3 nucleotide sequence: TGTGCCAGCAGCACCGGATCGGGATGGGCTGGAAACACCATATATTTT.

J is TRBJ2-1 and V is TRBV6-1; D ambiguous. CDR3 length: 13 residues. V lost 4 bases to trimming and J lost 2 bases, with 6 bases between them. The germline V gene encodes CDR1 MNHNS and CDR2 SASEGT. The chain's CDR3 is CASSAYTYNEQFF. CDR3 in DNA: TGTGCCAGCAGTGCCTATACCTACAATGAGCAGTTCTTC.

This clonotype has a count of ten or more. V and J are TRBV7-7 and TRBJ2-1, with 9 bases fitting TRBD2. Germline V gives CDR1 SSHAT, CDR2 FNYEAQ (reference sequence). This CDR3 contains 16 residues. Trimming cost V 0 bases and J 7 bases; bases outside gene matches: 7. DNA for the CDR3: TGTGCCAGCAGCTTAGCGGCGGGAGGGCCTCAGAATGAGCAGTTCTTC. It translates to CASSLAAGGPQNEQFF.

The V and J genes are TRBV2 and TRBJ2-3; a weak D match, TRBD1 (5 bases). This CDR3 region has 15 residues. In germline, CDR1 is SNHLY, CDR2 FYNNEI. V lost 5 bases and J lost 0, with 12 bases in between. CDR3 nucleotide sequence: TGTGCCAGCAGTAGTACAGGAACTAGCACAGATACGCAGTATTTT. It encodes CASSSTGTSTDTQYF.

This clonotype has a handful of counts. The chain has TRBV28 and TRBJ2-1, with TRBD1 identical over 9 bases. Germline CDR1 and CDR2: MDHEN and SYDVKM. The CDR3 covers 16 residues. V gave up 8 bases and J gave up 3 bases; unmatched junction bases: 11. The CDR3 region has the DNA TGTGCCAGCCCCCCCCGGACAGGGGCTAACTACAATGAGCAGTTCTTC. Translation gives CASPPRTGANYNEQFF.

The V and J genes are TRBV2 and TRBJ2-1; D possibly corresponds to TRBD1 (6 bases). The germline V gene encodes CDR1 SNHLY and CDR2 FYNNEI. Deletions cut 6 bases from V and 7 bases from J, with 16 bases between. The CDR3 spans 14 residues. CDR3 bases: TGTGCCAGCAGACCAGACAGGTTTCCTAATGAGCAGTTCTTC. Encoded protein: CASRPDRFPNEQFF.

The V call is TRBV12-3 or TRBV12-4, the J call TRBJ2-7; 10 positions agree with TRBD2. V lost 7 bases, J lost 5 bases, and 8 bases stayed unmatched. CDR3 length equals 14 residues. CDR3 bases: TGTGCCAGCAAAGGAGGGCTAGCGGGAGACGAGCAGTACTTC. Amino acids: CASKGGLAGDEQYF.

The chain uses TRBV7-8 and TRBJ1-1; TRBD1 agrees at 10 bases. The V and J ends lost 1 base and 5 bases, in that order; junction bases with no gene match: 7. Per the germline V gene, CDR1 is SGHVS and CDR2 is FQNEAQ. The CDR3 has 16 amino acids. CDR3 nucleotide sequence: TGTGCCAGCAGCTTAGACACCGGGACAGGGGAAACTGAAGCTTTCTTT. Translation: CASSLDTGTGETEAFF.

This clonotype has just a few counts. CDR3 sequence: CSASGGENIQYF. In DNA, the CDR3 is TGCAGTGCTAGCGGAGGGGAAAACATTCAGTACTTC. The genes are TRBV20-1 and TRBJ2-4, with D tentatively TRBD2 (6 bases). Trimming cost V 3 bases and J 5 bases, with 8 bases left between them. The germline V gene has CDR1 DFQATT and CDR2 SNEGSKA (reference sequence). This CDR3 is built from 12 residues.

The chain recombines TRBV5-1 with TRBJ2-3; TRBD1 agrees at 7 bases. CDR1 and CDR2 (germline): SGHRS, YFSETQ. The CDR3 consists of 15 residues. V shed 4 bases and J 4 bases; nucleotides not matched to a gene: 9. DNA for the CDR3: TGCGCCAGCAGCCTCCCCGGGACAGTTTCAGATACGCAGTATTTT. Translation gives CASSLPGTVSDTQYF. Based on the CDR3 plus reference TRBV5-1 and TRBJ2-3, the full variable domain is KAGVTQTPRYLIKTRGQQVTLSCSPISGHRSVSWYQQTPGQGLQFLFEYFSETQRNKGNFPGRFSGRQFSNSRSEMNVSTLELGDSALYLCASSLPGTVSDTQYFGPGTRLTVL.

This clonotype was observed a handful of times. This chain uses TRBV7-8 with TRBJ2-2, with D perhaps matching TRBD1 or TRBD2 (5 bases each). The CDR3 extends over 17 amino acids. Germline V gene sequence: CDR1 SGHVS, CDR2 FQNEAQ. V was cut by 3 bases and J by 1 base, with 15 bases left in between. Here the CDR3 DNA reads TGTGCCAGCAGCTTCGCCCTCGGGGCGGGGAACACCGGGGAGCTGTTTTTT. It codes for CASSFALGAGNTGELFF.

The gene calls are TRBV11-3 and TRBJ2-2; D remains ambiguous. V shed 5 bases and J shed 8 bases, with 12 bases lying between them. This CDR3 has 13 residues. Germline lookup yields CDR1 SGHNT and CDR2 YENEEA. As DNA, the CDR3 is TGTGCCAGCAGCGCCCCCCCGCTTGGGGAGCTGTTTTTT. This gives the protein CASSAPPLGELFF.

The chain is built from TRBV27 and TRBJ1-1, with 8 bases identical to TRBD1. Germline assignment: CDR1 MNHEY and CDR2 SMNVEV (reference sequence). The length of the CDR3 is 15 residues. V was pared by 5 bases and J by 4 bases, with 9 bases of the junction left unmatched. The chain's CDR3 is CASSPRTGFGTEAFF. CDR3 nucleotide sequence: TGTGCCAGCAGTCCTCGGACAGGGTTCGGCACTGAAGCTTTCTTT.

This clonotype was detected a few times. This rearrangement joins TRBV28 to TRBJ1-2; D gene uncertain. Trimming shortened V by 10 bases and J by 2 bases, and 14 bases separated the two germline ends. Germline V CDR1 and CDR2: MDHEN, SYDVKM. The CDR3 runs 13 residues. Here the CDR3 reads CAIRRGVNYGYTF. CDR3 sequence (DNA): TGTGCCATTCGCCGGGGTGTGAACTATGGCTACACCTTC.

This clonotype showed up many times. This chain joins TRBV12-3 or TRBV12-4 and TRBJ1-1; perhaps TRBD1 as D (5 bases). The CDR3 has 14 amino acids. V lost 7 bases to trimming and J lost 4 bases, with 16 bases between them. The CDR3 DNA sequence: TGTGCCAGCATCCTAAAGGTGGGGGGCACTGAAGCTTTCTTT. Its protein is CASILKVGGTEAFF.

V and J are TRBV6-5 and TRBJ1-5, with a tentative D call TRBD1 (5 bases). V dropped 2 bases and J dropped 7 bases, with 12 bases sitting between them. This CDR3 comprises 14 residues. Germline-derived CDR1 and CDR2 are MNHEY and SVGAGI. The CDR3 protein is CASSYIGRDQPQHF. In DNA form, the CDR3 reads TGTGCCAGCAGTTACATAGGCAGGGACCAGCCCCAGCATTTT.